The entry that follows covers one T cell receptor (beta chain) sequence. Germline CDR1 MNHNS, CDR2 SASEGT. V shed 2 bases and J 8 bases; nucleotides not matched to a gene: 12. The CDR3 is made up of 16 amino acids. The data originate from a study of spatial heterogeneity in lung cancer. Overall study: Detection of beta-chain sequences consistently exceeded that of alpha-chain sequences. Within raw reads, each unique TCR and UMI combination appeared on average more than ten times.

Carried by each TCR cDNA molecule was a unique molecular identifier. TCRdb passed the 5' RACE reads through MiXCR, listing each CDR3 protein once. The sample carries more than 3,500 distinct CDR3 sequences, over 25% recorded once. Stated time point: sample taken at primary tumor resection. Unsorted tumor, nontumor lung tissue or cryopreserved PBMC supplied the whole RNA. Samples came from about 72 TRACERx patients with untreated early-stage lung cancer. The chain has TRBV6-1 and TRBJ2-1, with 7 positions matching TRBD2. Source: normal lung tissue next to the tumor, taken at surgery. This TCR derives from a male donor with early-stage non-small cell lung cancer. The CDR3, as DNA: TGTGCCAGCAGTGAAACGGCACCCGGGGGGAGGGATGAGCAGTTCTTC. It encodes CASSETAPGGRDEQFF.